This T cell receptor beta chain was identified in a study of T cell clonotyping in hematopoietic cell transplantation. The CDR3 has 14 residues. V trimming: 6 bases; J trimming: 3 bases; junction bases outside the gene matches: 7. Germline CDR1 reads SQVTM; CDR2 reads ANQGSEA. Sequenced by immunoSEQ multiplex PCR; TCRdb stores in-frame clones only, minus some. The table has some 15,000 clones, around 66% seen once. The study's findings and limits: Without cell sorting, CD4 versus CD8 contributions remain unresolved. Graft donor and pretransplant recipient Inverse Simpson Index values predicted broader posttransplant TCR diversity. Pathologically expanded recipient clonotypes increased progressively from day 30 to day 180 as diversity fell.

This clone was picked up a small number of times. What it recognizes is unknown. The sequence came from a male patient aged 45-59 years who had an allogeneic stem cell transplant from an unrelated donor, so T cells may come from the graft donor. Some clones in this sample may be carry-over from other donors' samples. This sequence joins TRBV29-1 and TRBJ1-1; 10 nucleotides line up with TRBD1. The sample in question was PBMCs, obtained 30 days after allogeneic stem cell transplant. In DNA form, the CDR3 reads TGCAGCGTGGGGACAGGGGTGGGCGACACTGAAGCTTTCTTT. Translation: CSVGTGVGDTEAFF.